This entry lists 15 T cell receptor beta chains sequenced from one sample in a study of Graves' ophthalmopathy and Graves' hyperthyroidism. RNA transcripts provided the template for amplifying TCR beta CDR3 regions. First-round RT-PCR relied on HTBI primers, and a second-round multiplex PCR came next. TCRdb re-called the multiplex PCR reads through MiXCR, storing one row per CDR3 protein. The sample yields hundreds of thousands of distinct CDR3 sequences, about 24% seen once. Sequenced input: peripheral blood. These receptors came from a woman between 18 and 29 years old with stable Graves' hyperthyroidism. Some clones in this sample may be carry-over from other donors' samples.

With regard to this clonotype: A much larger clone is a single base away; this may be a read error. The J gene is TRBJ1-2, the V gene TRBV6-5; the match to TRBD1 covers 8 bases. CDR3 size: 12 residues. Germline lookup yields CDR1 MNHEY and CDR2 SVGAGI. The CDR3 DNA sequence: TGTGCCAGCAGTCACAGGGGGGAGGGCTTCACCTTC. Protein sequence: CASSHRGEGFTF.

This clonotype was detected ten times or more. This rearrangement joins TRBV19 to TRBJ2-7; tentatively, D is TRBD2 (5 bases). This CDR3 has 14 amino acids. Trimming removed 4 bases from V and 0 bases from J, with 10 bases in between. CDR1 is LNHDA and CDR2 is SQIVND in the germline V gene (reference sequence). CDR3 DNA sequence: TGTGCCAGTAGTACGGAGCGGAGCTCCTACGAGCAGTACTTC. Its translation is CASSTERSSYEQYF.

There are many counts of this clonotype. The rearrangement links TRBV20-1 to TRBJ2-7, with 10 positions matching TRBD1. Germline-derived CDR1 and CDR2 are DFQATT and SNEGSKA (reference sequence). J gave up 2 bases and V 4 bases, and 5 bases lay outside the gene matches. The CDR3 sequence is 14 residues long. Here the CDR3 DNA reads TGCAGTGCTACCGGGACAGGGGCCACCTACGAGCAGTACTTC. Its protein is CSATGTGATYEQYF.

J is TRBJ2-5 and V is TRBV25-1, with no clear D. The CDR3 has 13 amino acids. Trimming shortened V by 3 bases and J by 5 bases, and 10 bases separated the two germline ends. In germline, CDR1 is MGHDK, CDR2 SYGVNS. The chain's CDR3 is CASSEQYPETQYF. DNA for the CDR3: TGTGCCAGCAGTGAGCAGTATCCTGAGACCCAGTACTTC.

This clonotype appeared many times. The rearrangement uses TRBV28 and TRBJ1-5, with unresolved D. The CDR3 contains 13 residues. Germline loops: CDR1 MDHEN, CDR2 SYDVKM. V lost 6 bases, J lost 9 bases, and 15 bases lay in between. The CDR3 protein is CASSLGVRRPQHF. In DNA form, the CDR3 reads TGTGCCAGCAGCCTCGGAGTTCGGCGGCCCCAGCATTTT.

The chain recombines TRBV12-3 or TRBV12-4 with TRBJ1-5; 9 nucleotides match TRBD1. This CDR3 contains 18 residues. Trimming removed 5 bases from V and 3 bases from J; junction bases left unmatched: 14. Here the CDR3 reads CASSTTTGTGRFNQPQHF. CDR3 in DNA: TGTGCCAGCAGTACTACAACCGGGACAGGGCGGTTCAATCAGCCCCAGCATTTT.

The V and J genes are TRBV6-5 and TRBJ1-1; no definite D call. This CDR3 comprises 14 residues. Germline loops: CDR1 MNHEY, CDR2 SVGAGI. Deletions cut 0 bases from V and 5 bases from J, with 10 bases between. The CDR3 loop is CASSYSPQDTEAFF. The CDR3 DNA reads as TGTGCCAGCAGTTACTCGCCGCAGGATACTGAAGCTTTCTTT.

The chain has TRBV12-3 or TRBV12-4 and TRBJ1-2; tentatively, D is TRBD1 (5 bases). V gave up 1 base and J gave up 4 bases, with 10 bases separating them. There are 14 residues in the CDR3. The CDR3 DNA reads TGTGCCAGCAGTTTAGGAGGGGTCCGCTATGGCTACACCTTC. Encoded protein: CASSLGGVRYGYTF.

This clonotype was seen at least ten times. V and J are TRBV11-2 and TRBJ2-7, with 11 bases aligning to TRBD2. Germline CDR1 SGHAT, CDR2 FQNNGV. This CDR3 has 17 residues. Trimming took 4 bases from V and 7 from J; bases not matched to a gene: 15. CDR3: CASSWGWDLAGGREQYF. CDR3 coding DNA: TGTGCCAGCAGCTGGGGCTGGGATTTAGCGGGGGGGCGTGAGCAGTACTTC. Looking up the rest from reference TRBV11-2 and TRBJ2-7 gives the full variable domain: EAGVAQSPRYKIIEKRQSVAFWCNPISGHATLYWYQQILGQGPKLLIQFQNNGVVDDSQLPKDRFSAERLKGVDSTLKIQPAKLEDSAVYLCASSWGWDLAGGREQYFGPGTRLTVT.

This clonotype was observed many times. J is TRBJ1-5 and V is TRBV6-5; TRBD1 agrees at 7 bases. Germline CDR1 reads MNHEY; CDR2 reads SVGAGI. CDR3 length equals 13 residues. V trimming: 5 bases; J trimming: 7 bases; junction bases outside the gene matches: 5. Here the CDR3 DNA reads TGTGCCAGCAGTCCAACAGGGGTACAGCCCCAGCATTTT. It translates to CASSPTGVQPQHF.

This clonotype was seen repeatedly, ten times or more. The chain combines TRBV6-2 or TRBV6-3 with TRBJ1-2; D gene uncertain. Germline CDR1 and CDR2: MNHEY and SVGEGT. The V and J ends lost 5 bases and 5 bases respectively, with 24 bases between them. The CDR3 loop spans 17 amino acids. The CDR3 protein is CASSPRDIPLWLYGYTF. In DNA, the CDR3 is TGTGCCAGCAGTCCGCGGGATATTCCCCTATGGCTATATGGCTACACCTTC.

The chain uses TRBV12-3 or TRBV12-4 and TRBJ1-5; 8 nucleotides match TRBD1. The CDR3 is 17 residues long. V trimming: 6 bases; J trimming: 5 bases; junction bases outside the gene matches: 15. Here the CDR3 DNA reads TGTGCCAGCAGCTTTGACAGGGGATTTGGTTCGGATCAGCCCCAGCATTTT. The encoded protein is CASSFDRGFGSDQPQHF.

This clonotype was seen at least ten times. V is TRBV7-8 and J is TRBJ1-5; D is ambiguous. Germline-derived CDR1 and CDR2 are SGHVS and FQNEAQ. The CDR3 is made up of 14 amino acids. The V gene lost 5 bases and the J gene lost 7 bases, with 15 bases spanning the gap. CDR3 loop: CASSPLQDGQPQHF. CDR3 sequence (DNA): TGTGCCAGCAGCCCCCTACAAGACGGCCAGCCCCAGCATTTT.

This clonotype has a handful of counts. The chain couples TRBV25-1 to TRBJ2-5; D might be TRBD1 (8 bases). CDR1 is MGHDK, CDR2 SYGVNS, per germline. The CDR3 contains 16 residues. Trimming shortened V by 2 bases and J by 4 bases, and 17 bases separated the two germline ends. CDR3 region: CASSEIGQGGGETQYF. CDR3 in DNA: TGTGCCAGCAGTGAAATCGGACAGGGAGGGGGAGAGACCCAGTACTTC.

This chain joins TRBV12-3 or TRBV12-4 and TRBJ1-5; D might be TRBD1 (6 bases). The V gene lost 5 bases and the J gene lost 6 bases, with 14 bases spanning the gap. The CDR3 consists of 14 residues. The DNA for the CDR3 is TGTGCCAGCAGTCCGGCCCGAGGGGGTCAGCCCCAGCATTTT. Translation gives CASSPARGGQPQHF.